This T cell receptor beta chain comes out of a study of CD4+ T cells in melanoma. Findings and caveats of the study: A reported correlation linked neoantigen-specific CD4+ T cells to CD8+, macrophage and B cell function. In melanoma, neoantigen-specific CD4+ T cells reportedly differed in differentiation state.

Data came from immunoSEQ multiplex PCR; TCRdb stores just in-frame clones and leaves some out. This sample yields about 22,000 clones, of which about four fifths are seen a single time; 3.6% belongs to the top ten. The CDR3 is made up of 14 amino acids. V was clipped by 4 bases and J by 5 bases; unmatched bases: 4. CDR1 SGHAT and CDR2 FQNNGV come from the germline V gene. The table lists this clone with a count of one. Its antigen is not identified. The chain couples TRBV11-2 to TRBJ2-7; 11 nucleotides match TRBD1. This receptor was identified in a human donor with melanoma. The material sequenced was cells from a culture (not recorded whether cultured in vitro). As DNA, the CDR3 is TGTGCCAGCAGCTCGAGGACAGGGGGCAACGAGCAGTACTTC. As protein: CASSSRTGGNEQYF.